What follows describes a single TCR beta chain. Other DNA sequences from this sample encode an identical CDR3 as well. The sample belongs to a study of cytomegalovirus exposure and HLA in healthy donors. In the PCR, 60 Vbeta and 13 Jbeta primers were used. Measured with immunoSEQ multiplex PCR; TCRdb has only the in-frame clones, and not every one. Here the sample spans some 90,000 clones, approximately 68% being singletons. CDR1 SGHTA and CDR2 FQGTGA come from the germline V gene. The ends were cut back, 5 bases at V and 2 bases at J, with 12 bases in the middle. CDR3 length: 14 residues. The source is a boy younger than 18 in good health and CMV-seropositive. Sequencing input: PBMCs. V usage is TRBV7-3 and J usage is TRBJ2-5; the D gene is possibly TRBD2 (6 bases). The CDR3 sequence is CASSPTGLQETQYF. The CDR3 nucleotides are TGTGCCAGCAGCCCCACGGGACTTCAAGAGACCCAGTACTTC.